This T cell receptor beta chain emerged from a study of blood T cell repertoires in COVID-19. Across the study: Sites across the United States, Italy and Spain contributed samples from acute and convalescent COVID-19. Nucleic acid was either cDNA or gDNA, and it came from T cells, B-cell-depleted T cells, or PBMCs.

The germline gives CDR1 SGHRS, CDR2 YFSETQ. The trim removed 7 bases at V and 1 base at J, leaving 6 bases unmatched. The CDR3 runs to 14 residues. Per the original data handling: Estimation of nucleated cell counts relied on the amplification of reference gene primers. Method: immunoSEQ multiplex PCR; TCRdb's copy keeps in-frame clones and lacks some. For V, J and clone size, that table is used; D and trimming come from the DNA. The table records about 98,000 clones, roughly 82% of them present only once. Sequencing was carried out using peripheral blood. The V gene is TRBV5-1, the J gene TRBJ2-3; 7 bases are shared with TRBD1. The origin of this receptor is a man between 65 and 85 years old with active or convalescent COVID-19. DNA of the CDR3: TGCGCCAGCCGGAATGACAGGGGCACAGATACGCAGTATTTT. Encoded protein: CASRNDRGTDTQYF.